One and the same sample provided the 30 T cell receptor beta chains below, sequenced in a study of T-cell reconstitution after alpha-beta-depleted transplantation in children. Preparation of the TCRbeta library used unique molecular identifiers. TCRdb used MiXCR to reprocess the PCR reads, holding one entry per CDR3 protein. Of fewer than 750,000 distinct CDR3 sequences listed, roughly 23% were seen once; the top ten hold less than 15%. This specimen consisted of PBMCs, mostly from graft donor cells, obtained 360 days after TCRalphabeta/CD19-depleted stem cell transplant. The receptors here all came from a boy younger than two who had a stem cell transplant for acute myeloid leukemia, so the T cells may come from the graft donor.

This clonotype was recorded a few times. The V gene is TRBV12-3 or TRBV12-4, the J gene TRBJ1-3, with TRBD1 as a possible D gene (5 bases). With 6 bases removed from V and 0 bases from J, the gap between germline ends came to 12 bases. The CDR3 has 15 residues. The CDR3 is CASSQYGASGNTIYF. CDR3 bases: TGTGCCAGCAGCCAATATGGGGCCTCTGGAAACACCATATATTTT.

The gene calls are TRBV20-1 and TRBJ1-2, with a weak D call TRBD1 (6 bases). Trimming removed 3 bases from V and 7 bases from J, with 21 bases in between. CDR1 and CDR2 from the germline V gene are DFQATT and SNEGSKA (reference sequence). There are 15 residues in the CDR3. The CDR3 nucleotides are TGCAGTGCTAGCACCCATGGCAGGGGAGGACTTGGCTACACCTTC. It codes for CSASTHGRGGLGYTF.

This chain uses TRBV7-9 with TRBJ2-5; D is unclear. Trimming left V 2 bases short and J 4 bases short, with 14 bases between. The CDR3 has 15 residues. Looked up from germline, CDR1 is SEHNR and CDR2 is FQNEAQ (reference sequence). The CDR3 DNA is TGTGCCAGCAGCTTAACAGCCTTGGAAGGAGAGACCCAGTACTTC. Translated: CASSLTALEGETQYF.

This clonotype was observed many times. V gene TRBV7-9 combines with J gene TRBJ2-3; weak D call: TRBD1 (6 bases). This CDR3 has 17 residues. Trimming shortened V by 5 bases and J by 4 bases, and 22 bases separated the two germline ends. The germline gives CDR1 SEHNR, CDR2 FQNEAQ (reference sequence). The CDR3 DNA is TGTGCCAGCAGCGTCAACTCCGGGACATTCTACTCAGATACGCAGTATTTT. It encodes CASSVNSGTFYSDTQYF. Full variable domain (outside the CDR3, taken from reference TRBV7-9 and TRBJ2-3): DTGVSQNPRHKITKRGQNVTFRCDPISEHNRLYWYRQTLGQGPEFLTYFQNEAQLEKSRLLSDRFSAERPKGSFSTLEIQRTEQGDSAMYLCASSVNSGTFYSDTQYFGPGTRLTVL.

J is TRBJ2-1 and V is TRBV20-1; 10 bases match TRBD2. Germline V gene lookup returns CDR1 DFQATT and CDR2 SNEGSKA (reference sequence). The ends lost 5 bases at V and 12 bases at J; junction bases unmatched: 13. This CDR3 spans 14 amino acids. CDR3 coding DNA: TGCAGTGCTCGTAGCGGGGGGCCGAAGGTGGGGCAGTTCTTC. It specifies CSARSGGPKVGQFF.

V is TRBV6-5 and J is TRBJ2-7, with D possibly matching TRBD2 (5 bases). Trimming took 4 bases from V and 2 from J, leaving 9 bases between them. This CDR3 spans 13 amino acids. The germline V gene has CDR1 MNHEY and CDR2 SVGAGI. CDR3 sequence reads: CASSSRTPYEQYF. The CDR3 nucleotides are TGTGCCAGCAGTTCTAGGACTCCCTACGAGCAGTACTTC.

The chain combines TRBV12-3 or TRBV12-4 with TRBJ2-6; D gene unclear. CDR3 length: 15 amino acids. The germline V and J ends were trimmed by 4 bases and 1 base, with 8 bases remaining between them. CDR3 coding DNA: TGTGCCAGCAGTTCCGAACCGTCTGGGGCCAACGTCCTGACTTTC. This codes for CASSSEPSGANVLTF.

The chain has TRBV12-3 or TRBV12-4 and TRBJ2-1, with D perhaps matching TRBD1 (6 bases). V lost 3 bases to trimming and J lost 1 base, with 19 bases between them. CDR3 length: 18 amino acids. The CDR3 reads CASSLGDLGAWSYNEQFF. In DNA, the CDR3 is TGTGCCAGCAGTTTGGGGGATTTGGGGGCTTGGTCCTACAATGAGCAGTTCTTC.

This clonotype was counted only a few times. The V gene is TRBV7-2, the J gene TRBJ2-4; D might be TRBD1 (6 bases). From germline, CDR1 is SGHTA and CDR2 FQGNSA. The CDR3 consists of 13 residues. V lost 6 bases and J lost 6, with 12 bases in between. CDR3 amino acids: CASSSQGANIQYF. The CDR3 coding sequence is TGTGCCAGCAGTTCACAGGGTGCAAACATTCAGTACTTC.

This clonotype was counted many times. V is TRBV4-3 and J is TRBJ1-2, with 10 bases identical to TRBD1. The CDR3 sequence is 15 residues long. V trimming: 3 bases; J trimming: 3 bases; junction bases outside the gene matches: 4. CDR1 is LGHNA and CDR2 is YSLEER in the germline V gene. CDR3 bases: TGCGCCAGCAGCCACGGGACAGGGGTACACTATGGCTACACCTTC. It specifies CASSHGTGVHYGYTF.

V usage is TRBV20-1 and J usage is TRBJ1-4; D is undetermined. Germline CDR1 reads DFQATT; CDR2 reads SNEGSKA (reference sequence). V was clipped by 1 base and J by 6 bases, with 6 bases between them. CDR3 length: 12 residues. The CDR3 nucleotides are TGCAGTGCTAGAGGGGTAGATGAAAAACTGTTTTTT. Its translation is CSARGVDEKLFF.

This clonotype occurred many times. This chain uses TRBV20-1 with TRBJ2-7, with 10 bases matching TRBD2. In germline, CDR1 is DFQATT, CDR2 SNEGSKA (reference sequence). The V segment lost 1 base and the J segment 2 bases; nucleotides outside the gene matches: 8. CDR3 length equals 16 residues. This CDR3 reads CSARVFTSGDPYEQYV. The CDR3 bases are TGCAGTGCTAGAGTTTTTACTAGCGGGGATCCCTACGAGCAGTACGTC.

The rearrangement joins TRBV5-6 to TRBJ2-5; the match to TRBD2 covers 9 bases. Germline lookup yields CDR1 SGHDT and CDR2 YYEEEE. The CDR3 is 15 residues long. The J segment lost 2 bases and the V segment lost 3 bases, leaving 5 bases of the junction unmatched. The CDR3 sequence is CASSSSGAYQETQYF. CDR3 sequence (DNA): TGTGCCAGCAGCTCTAGCGGGGCCTATCAAGAGACCCAGTACTTC.

This clonotype has a count of ten or more. This chain joins TRBV5-5 and TRBJ2-5, with D hard to call. Trimming removed 0 bases at V and 0 bases at J, with 6 bases between. Germline loops: CDR1 SGHKS, CDR2 YYEKEE (reference sequence). The CDR3 sequence is 14 residues long. The CDR3 region is CASSLVGNQETQYF. CDR3 in DNA: TGTGCCAGCAGCTTGGTAGGCAACCAAGAGACCCAGTACTTC.

This clonotype turned up a few times. V and J are TRBV20-1 and TRBJ2-7, with D possibly TRBD2 on 6 matching bases. V was shortened by 1 base and J by 0 bases, with 7 bases between the two germline ends. Germline CDR1 reads DFQATT; CDR2 reads SNEGSKA (reference sequence). The CDR3 loop spans 13 amino acids. CDR3 nucleotides: TGCAGTGCTAGAGTCGGGAGCTCCTACGAGCAGTACGTC. This translates into CSARVGSSYEQYV.

This clonotype has just a few counts. This chain connects TRBV7-9 to TRBJ2-1; 12 bases match TRBD2. V dropped 1 base and J dropped 7; count of bases not matched to a gene: 2. CDR1 is SEHNR, CDR2 FQNEAQ, per germline (reference sequence). The CDR3 consists of 15 residues. The CDR3 coding sequence is TGTGCCAGCAGCTTAGATGGGACTAGCGGGAATGAGCAGTTCTTC. Translating gives CASSLDGTSGNEQFF.

A few counts support this clonotype. This chain connects TRBV18 to TRBJ2-4; D perhaps matches TRBD2 (6 bases). This CDR3 has 15 amino acids. Germline V lookup: CDR1 KGHSH, CDR2 LQKENI. V gave up 4 bases and J gave up 3 bases, with 13 bases separating them. CDR3 sequence (DNA): TGTGCCAGCTCACTCCTCGGAGGGGTCAAAAACATTCAGTACTTC. Its protein is CASSLLGGVKNIQYF.

The table lists this clonotype with a few counts. The V gene is TRBV7-2, the J gene TRBJ2-7; the match to TRBD1 covers 7 bases. The V and J ends lost 2 bases and 3 bases, in that order; junction bases with no gene match: 4. The length of the CDR3 is 14 residues. Per germline, CDR1 SGHTA and CDR2 FQGNSA. CDR3 region: CASSLFGDSYEQYF. DNA for the CDR3: TGTGCCAGCAGCTTATTTGGGGACAGCTACGAGCAGTACTTC.

This clonotype showed up just a few times. The chain links TRBV2 to TRBJ2-7; 8 bases are a match to TRBD2. CDR3 length: 14 amino acids. Germline V lookup: CDR1 SNHLY, CDR2 FYNNEI. Trimming cost V 4 bases and J 3 bases; bases outside gene matches: 5. CDR3 amino acids: CASSGRGVLYEQYF. For the CDR3, the DNA is TGTGCCAGCAGTGGGCGGGGGGTCCTCTACGAGCAGTACTTC.

This clonotype was found once. J is TRBJ2-4 and V is TRBV7-9; 9 bases fit TRBD1. The CDR3 loop spans 14 amino acids. Trimming took 4 bases from V and 14 from J; bases not matched to a gene: 12. Germline V gene sequence: CDR1 SEHNR, CDR2 FQNEAQ (reference sequence). The CDR3 protein is CASSSTGQGEGKYF. The CDR3 coding sequence is TGTGCCAGCAGCTCGACGGGACAGGGAGAGGGGAAGTACTTC.

V usage is TRBV7-8 and J usage is TRBJ1-5; D remains ambiguous. CDR1 is SGHVS, CDR2 FQNEAQ, per germline. V was cut by 1 base and J by 7 bases, with 14 bases left in between. The CDR3 extends over 15 amino acids. CDR3 nucleotides: TGTGCCAGCAGCTTAGGTGGCGGGGATCGGCAGCCCCAGCATTTT. This encodes CASSLGGGDRQPQHF.

This clonotype appeared a single time. V is TRBV20-1 and J is TRBJ1-6; D is uncertain. The V end was cut by 5 bases, the J end by 9 bases, with 14 bases between. This CDR3 is 13 amino acids long. Germline V gene data show CDR1 as DFQATT and CDR2 as SNEGSKA (reference sequence). The CDR3 bases are TGCAGTGCTGAACAGATCCTTGGTTCACCCCTCCACTTT. Translating gives CSAEQILGSPLHF.

The J gene is TRBJ2-4, the V gene TRBV21-1; TRBD1, the table's D call, was not compared with the DNA. TRBV21-1 is classified as a pseudogene. This CDR3 contains 13 residues. The CDR3 DNA is TGTGCCAGCACCGAACAGGGGACCCGTATTCAGTACTTC. This translates into CASTEQGTRIQYF.

This clonotype came up a few times. This rearrangement joins TRBV6-1 to TRBJ2-7; perhaps TRBD1 as D (6 bases). From germline, CDR1 is MNHNS and CDR2 SASEGT. This CDR3 comprises 14 residues. Deletions cut 6 bases from V and 3 bases from J, with 15 bases between. The CDR3 is CASRRTGQHYEQYV. The CDR3 DNA sequence: TGTGCCAGCAGACGAACGGGACAACACTACGAGCAGTACGTC.

This clonotype was seen many times. V and J are TRBV6-1 and TRBJ2-2; the D gene could be TRBD1 or TRBD2 (5 bases each). Looked up from germline, CDR1 is MNHNS and CDR2 is SASEGT. The CDR3 extends over 15 amino acids. V lost 6 bases and J 0 bases, leaving 11 bases between the germline ends. DNA for the CDR3: TGTGCCAGCAGCCCGGGACCACCGAACACCGGGGAGCTGTTTTTT. This gives the protein CASSPGPPNTGELFF.

The rearrangement uses TRBV12-3 or TRBV12-4 and TRBJ2-5; TRBD1 matches at 7 bases. This CDR3 is built from 14 residues. J was trimmed by 8 bases and V by 7 bases; bases with no gene match: 13. The CDR3 region is CASNKGTDKRTQYF. In DNA form, the CDR3 reads TGTGCCAGCAATAAGGGGACAGACAAGAGAACCCAGTACTTC.

The J gene is TRBJ2-2, the V gene TRBV6-6; no reliable D call. The length of the CDR3 is 12 residues. With 5 bases removed from V and 8 bases from J, the gap between germline ends came to 9 bases. The germline V gene has CDR1 MNHNY and CDR2 SVGAGI (reference sequence). The CDR3: CASSTLNGELFF. CDR3 in DNA: TGTGCCAGCAGTACCCTTAATGGGGAGCTGTTTTTT.

This clonotype was seen at least ten times. CDR3 sequence: CASSLGTLPYEQYF. CDR3 bases: TGTGCCAGCAGCCTGGGGACTCTACCCTACGAGCAGTACTTC. The J gene is TRBJ2-7, the V gene TRBV7-2; D is perhaps TRBD2 (6 bases). The CDR3 consists of 14 residues. In germline, CDR1 is SGHTA, CDR2 FQGNSA. V was pared by 5 bases and J by 2 bases, with 13 bases between.

The chain recombines TRBV3-1 with TRBJ2-3; TRBD2 is a possible D gene (5 bases). Per the germline V gene, CDR1 is LGHDT and CDR2 is YNNKEL (reference sequence). The CDR3 consists of 13 residues. The V end was cut by 3 bases, the J end by 8 bases, with 12 bases between. CDR3: CASSHELVVTQYF. CDR3 DNA sequence: TGTGCCAGCAGCCACGAACTAGTGGTTACGCAGTATTTT.

This sequence joins TRBV7-8 and TRBJ2-1; 13 positions match TRBD2. Germline V lookup: CDR1 SGHVS, CDR2 FQNEAQ. The V segment lost 6 bases and the J segment 2 bases; nucleotides outside the gene matches: 7. CDR3 length: 17 amino acids. CDR3 coding DNA: TGTGCCAGCAGTGGACTAGCGGGGGATCTTGCCTACAATGAGCAGTTCTTC. Protein sequence: CASSGLAGDLAYNEQFF.